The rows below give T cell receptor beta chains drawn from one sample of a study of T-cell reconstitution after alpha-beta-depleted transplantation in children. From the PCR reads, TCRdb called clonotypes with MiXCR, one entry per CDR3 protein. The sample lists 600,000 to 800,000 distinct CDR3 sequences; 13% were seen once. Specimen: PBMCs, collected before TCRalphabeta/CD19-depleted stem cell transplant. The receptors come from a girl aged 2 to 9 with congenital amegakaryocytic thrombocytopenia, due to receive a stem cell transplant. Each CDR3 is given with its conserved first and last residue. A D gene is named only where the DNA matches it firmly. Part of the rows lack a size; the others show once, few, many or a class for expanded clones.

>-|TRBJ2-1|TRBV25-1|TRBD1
TGTGCCAGCAGTGGACGGGACAGCCTTTACAATGAGCAGTTCTTC
CASSGRDSLYNEQFF
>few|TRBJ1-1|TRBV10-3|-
TGTGCCATCAGTGGAGGGGGGATGGAGAGCACTGAAGCTTTCTTT
CAISGGGMESTEAFF
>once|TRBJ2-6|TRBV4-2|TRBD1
TGTGCCAGCACCCGACCGATGGGACAGGGTGTCGGTGGGGCCAACGTCCCGACTTTC
CASTRPMGQGVGGANVPTF
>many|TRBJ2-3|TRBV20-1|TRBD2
TGCAGTGCTTCGGGACTAACAACCCCAGATACGCAGTATTTT
CSASGLTTPDTQYF
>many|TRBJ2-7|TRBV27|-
TGTGCCAGCAGTACGGACGGACCTACCTACGAGCAGTACTTC
CASSTDGPTYEQYF
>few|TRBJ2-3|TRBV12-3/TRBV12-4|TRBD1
TGTGCCAGCACCAACAGGGGCCGCACAGATACGCAGTATTTT
CASTNRGRTDTQYF
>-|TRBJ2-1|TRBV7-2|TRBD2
TGTGCCAGCAGCCTAGGGCTAGCGGGTTGGGGCTCCTACAATGAGCAGTTCTTC
CASSLGLAGWGSYNEQFF
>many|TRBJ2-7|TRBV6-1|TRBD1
TGTGCCAGCAGTGAAGGAGGGGGGACAGGGTACGAGCAGTACTTC
CASSEGGGTGYEQYF
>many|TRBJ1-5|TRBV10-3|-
TGTGCCATCAGTGAGGGGGGGGGTCAGCCCCAGCATTTT
CAISEGGGQPQHF
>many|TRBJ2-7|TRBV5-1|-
TGTGCCAGCAGCCTTGGACAGAGCTACGAGCAGTACTTC
CASSLGQSYEQYF
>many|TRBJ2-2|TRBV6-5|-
TGTGCCAGCAGTTACTTTAGTTCGACTCTTTCCACCGGGGAGCTGTTTTTT
CASSYFSSTLSTGELFF
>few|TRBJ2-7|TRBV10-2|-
TGCGCCAGCAGTGGCCCTCAGGACAGCTACTACGAGCAGTACTTC
CASSGPQDSYYEQYF
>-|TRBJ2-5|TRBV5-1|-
TGCGCCAGCAGCCCAATTCCGGGTTCGGAGACCCAGTACTTC
CASSPIPGSETQYF
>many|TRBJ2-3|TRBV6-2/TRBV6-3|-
-
CATRTSVPSIAGVVITDTQYF
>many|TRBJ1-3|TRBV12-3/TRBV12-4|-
TGTGCCAGCAGTGTCCCCCTTGGAGCCTACTCTGGAAACACCATATATTTT
CASSVPLGAYSGNTIYF
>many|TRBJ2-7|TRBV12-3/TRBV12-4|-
TGTGCCAGCAGCCATAACTCCTACGAGCAGTACTTC
CASSHNSYEQYF
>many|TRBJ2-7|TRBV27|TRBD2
TGTGCCAGCAGTAGCGGGGTCGGACTCGCAGCCTACGAGCAGTACTTC
CASSSGVGLAAYEQYF
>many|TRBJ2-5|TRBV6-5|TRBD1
TGTGCCAGCAGTATACGGACAGGGGGAGAGACCCAGTACTTC
CASSIRTGGETQYF
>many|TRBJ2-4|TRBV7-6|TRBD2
TGTGCCAGCAGCTTAGGGACTAGCGGGGACCTTCAGTACTTC
CASSLGTSGDLQYF
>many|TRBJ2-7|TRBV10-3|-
TGTGCCATCAGAGGGGGGAACAGCCAATACGAGCAGTACTTC
CAIRGGNSQYEQYF
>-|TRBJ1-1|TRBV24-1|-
TGTGCCACCAGCGAAGACGGTGAAGCTTTCTTT
CATSEDGEAFF
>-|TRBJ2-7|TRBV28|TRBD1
TGTGCCAGCGGGGGGCCGGCGAACAGGGGGATTTTCCACGAGCAGTACTTC
CASGGPANRGIFHEQYF
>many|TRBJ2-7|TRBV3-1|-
TGTGCCAGCAGCCAAACCTCCTACGAGCAGTACTTC
CASSQTSYEQYF
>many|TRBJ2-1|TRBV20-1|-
TGCAGTGCTAGTGACGGGAGCGTCGCCTACAATGAGCAGTTCTTC
CSASDGSVAYNEQFF
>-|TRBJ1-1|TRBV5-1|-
TGCGCCAGCAGCTCCCGCCTAGAGGGAGGGAACACTGAAGCTTTCTTT
CASSSRLEGGNTEAFF
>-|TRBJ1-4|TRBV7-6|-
TGTGCCAGCAGCTTAGAAATGCTATCTAATGAAAAACTGTTTTTT
CASSLEMLSNEKLFF
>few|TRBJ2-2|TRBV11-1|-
TGTGCCAGCAGCTTCGGCGGAGGTAACAACGGGGAGCTGTTTTTT
CASSFGGGNNGELFF
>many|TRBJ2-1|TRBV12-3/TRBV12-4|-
TGTGCCAGCAGTTTAGTCGCTCTAGCTCGGAATGAGCAGTTCTTC
CASSLVALARNEQFF
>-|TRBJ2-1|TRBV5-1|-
TGCGCCAGCAGCTTGGTCTCGGATTTCAATGAGCAGTTCTTC
CASSLVSDFNEQFF
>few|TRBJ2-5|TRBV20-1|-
TGCAGCGCAGGTTTACTGGGGGGAGGAGAAGAGACCCAGTACTTC
CSAGLLGGGEETQYF
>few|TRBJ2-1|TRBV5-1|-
TGCGCCAGCAGCCCGTCCCTGAATCTAAATGAGCAGTTCTTC
CASSPSLNLNEQFF
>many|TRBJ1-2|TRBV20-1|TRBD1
TGCAGTGCTGAACACGACAGGGGCACTGAAATTGATGGCTACACCTTC
CSAEHDRGTEIDGYTF
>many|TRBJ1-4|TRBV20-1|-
TGCAGTGCCGCGGGGGGCGGCGGTGTTCCTAATGAAAAACTGTTTTTT
CSAAGGGGVPNEKLFF
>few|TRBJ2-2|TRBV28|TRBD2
TGTGCCAGCAGTGGGCCCAGCGGGAGTTTTACCGGGGAGCTGTTTTTT
CASSGPSGSFTGELFF
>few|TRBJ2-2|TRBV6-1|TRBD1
TGTGCCAGCATACAGGGGCAATACACCGGGGAGCTGTTTTTT
CASIQGQYTGELFF
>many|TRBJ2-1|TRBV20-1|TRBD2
TGCAGTGCTCCGAAATTAGACTCTAGCGGGGTCTCCTACAATGAGCAGTTCTTC
CSAPKLDSSGVSYNEQFF
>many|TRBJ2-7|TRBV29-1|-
TGCAGCGTTGAAGCGGGGAAAAAGTCCTACGAGCAGTACTTC
CSVEAGKKSYEQYF
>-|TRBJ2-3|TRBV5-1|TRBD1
TGCGCCAGCAGCTCCAACAGGGGGCCCCTTGGAGATACGCAGTATTTT
CASSSNRGPLGDTQYF
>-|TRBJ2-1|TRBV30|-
TGTGCCTGGAGTGTAATTGGGGCCAATGAGCAGTTCTTC
CAWSVIGANEQFF
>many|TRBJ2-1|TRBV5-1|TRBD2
TGCGCCAGCAGCCAGGGACTAGCGGGAGGAAATGAGCAGTTCTTC
CASSQGLAGGNEQFF
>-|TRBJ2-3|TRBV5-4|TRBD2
TGTGCCAGCCGGGCGGGAGGAGATACGCAGTATTTT
CASRAGGDTQYF
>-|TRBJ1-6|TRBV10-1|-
TGCGCCAGCAGTACCGGGACACCGGAGCCCCTCCACTTT
CASSTGTPEPLHF
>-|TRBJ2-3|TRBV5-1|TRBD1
TGCGCCAGCGCAACAGGGGCGAGCACAGATACGCAGTATTTT
CASATGASTDTQYF
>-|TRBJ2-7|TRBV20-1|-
TGCAGTGCTTCTCCGCCGCAGGCCTACGAGCAGTACTTC
CSASPPQAYEQYF
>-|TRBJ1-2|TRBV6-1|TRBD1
TGTGCCAGCAGACGAGGGACAGAGATAAACTATGGCTACACCTTC
CASRRGTEINYGYTF
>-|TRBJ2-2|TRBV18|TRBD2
TGTGCCAGCTCACCACCTGGACTAGCGGGAGGGAACACCGGGGAGCTGTTTTTT
CASSPPGLAGGNTGELFF
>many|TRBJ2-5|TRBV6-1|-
TGTGCCAGCAGTGTAGTGGGGGAGACCCAGTACTTC
CASSVVGETQYF
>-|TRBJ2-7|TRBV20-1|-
TGCAGTGCTAGAGATCGGTCTGCTCGCTACGAGCAGTACTTC
CSARDRSARYEQYF
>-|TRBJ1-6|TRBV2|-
TGTGCCAGCAAGGATCTAGGACCCCTCCACTTT
CASKDLGPLHF
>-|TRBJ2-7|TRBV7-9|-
TGTGCCAGCAGCTATGGAGGCGGAAACTCCTACGAGCAGTACTTC
CASSYGGGNSYEQYF
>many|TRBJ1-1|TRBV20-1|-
TGCAGTGCTAGAGATCCGGGGATGAACACTGAAGCTTTCTTT
CSARDPGMNTEAFF
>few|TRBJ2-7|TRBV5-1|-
TGCGCCAGACCCCACGAGCAGTACTTC
CARPHEQYF
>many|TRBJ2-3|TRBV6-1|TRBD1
TGTGCCAGCAGCTCGGACAGGCGAAGCACAGATACGCAGTATTTT
CASSSDRRSTDTQYF
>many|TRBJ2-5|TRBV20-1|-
TGCAGTGCCAACCACGGCGTACAAGAGACCCAGTACTTC
CSANHGVQETQYF
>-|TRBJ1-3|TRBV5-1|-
TGCGCCAGCAGCTCCAACACCGGGACTGGAAACACCATATATTTT
CASSSNTGTGNTIYF
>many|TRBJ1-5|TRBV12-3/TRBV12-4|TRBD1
TGTGCCAGCAGTGCCGGGACAGTAGGGATACAGCCCCAGCATTTT
CASSAGTVGIQPQHF
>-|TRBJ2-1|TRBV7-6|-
TGTGCCAGCAGCCCTTTATCCCCCCGTAATGAGCAGTTCTTC
CASSPLSPRNEQFF
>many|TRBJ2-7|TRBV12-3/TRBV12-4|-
TGTGCCAGCAGTTCCGGCAGTACCTACGAGCAGTACTTC
CASSSGSTYEQYF
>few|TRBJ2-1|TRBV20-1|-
TGCAGTGCTAGTCGGGGGACGTCGTTAAGTGAGCAGTTCTTC
CSASRGTSLSEQFF